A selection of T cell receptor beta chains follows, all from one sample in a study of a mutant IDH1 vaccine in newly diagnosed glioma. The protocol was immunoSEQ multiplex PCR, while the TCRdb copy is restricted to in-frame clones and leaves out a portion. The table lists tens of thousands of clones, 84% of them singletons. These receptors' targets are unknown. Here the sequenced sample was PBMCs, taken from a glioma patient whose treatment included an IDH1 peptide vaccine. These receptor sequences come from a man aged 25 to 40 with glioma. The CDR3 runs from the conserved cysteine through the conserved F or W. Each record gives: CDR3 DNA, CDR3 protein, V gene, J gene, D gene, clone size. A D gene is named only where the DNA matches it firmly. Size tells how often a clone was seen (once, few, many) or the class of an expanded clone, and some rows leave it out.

DNA: TGTGCCAGCAGCTTAGCGCCCTCCAGCGGGGGGCCGTACAATGAGCAGTTCTTC; CDR3: CASSLAPSSGGPYNEQFF; V: TRBV7-4; J: TRBJ2-1; D: TRBD2; size: NA
DNA: TGTGCCAGCAGCCGAGGGGGGACAGCCGCCCCCCTCCACTTT; CDR3: CASSRGGTAAPLHF; V: TRBV27; J: TRBJ1-6; D: TRBD1; size: NA
DNA: TGCGCCAGCACCCCGAGGGAGGATACGCAGTATTTT; CDR3: CASTPREDTQYF; V: TRBV7-8; J: TRBJ2-3; D: NA; size: NA
DNA: TGTGCCAGCAGCCGACAGGGGCCGCGGAGTTCTGAAGCTTTCTTT; CDR3: CASSRQGPRSSEAFF; V: TRBV5-6; J: TRBJ1-1; D: TRBD1; size: few
DNA: TGTGCCTTACAGGGGGTCACCTACAATGAGCAGTTCTTC; CDR3: CALQGVTYNEQFF; V: TRBV30; J: TRBJ2-1; D: TRBD1; size: NA
DNA: TGCGCCAGCAGCCAAGGTATTGGGACAGTGTACGAGCAGTACTTC; CDR3: CASSQGIGTVYEQYF; V: TRBV4-1; J: TRBJ2-7; D: TRBD1; size: NA
DNA: TGCAGCGGGAGGGCAGGGGCGGACGAGCAGTACTTC; CDR3: CSGRAGADEQYF; V: TRBV29-1; J: TRBJ2-7; D: NA; size: NA
DNA: TGTGCCAGCAGTGACGGGACAGGGAAAAACATTCAGTACTTC; CDR3: CASSDGTGKNIQYF; V: TRBV6-1; J: TRBJ2-4; D: TRBD1; size: NA
DNA: TGTGCCAGCAGTTGGTGGACAGGGGATACTAATGAAAAACTGTTTTTT; CDR3: CASSWWTGDTNEKLFF; V: TRBV6-5; J: TRBJ1-4; D: TRBD1; size: NA
DNA: TGTGCCAGCAGCCCATCGGACCGTCCGAGAAACACTGAAGCTTTCTTT; CDR3: CASSPSDRPRNTEAFF; V: TRBV13; J: TRBJ1-1; D: NA; size: NA
DNA: TGTGCCAGCAGCCGGTGGGGCGGTCCCGGGACAGTCCGTAACGAGCAGTACTTC; CDR3: CASSRWGGPGTVRNEQYF; V: TRBV14; J: TRBJ2-7; D: TRBD1; size: NA
DNA: TGCGCCAGCAGCTTGCATGGGTCGCAGCAGTACTTC; CDR3: CASSLHGSQQYF; V: TRBV5-1; J: TRBJ2-7; D: NA; size: once
DNA: TGTGCCAGCTCAAATAGCGGGCCTCGCTATGGCTACACCTTC; CDR3: CASSNSGPRYGYTF; V: TRBV18; J: TRBJ1-2; D: NA; size: once
DNA: TGTGCCAGCAGTTTACCGAACACCGGGGAGCTGTTTTTT; CDR3: CASSLPNTGELFF; V: TRBV28; J: TRBJ2-2; D: NA; size: NA
DNA: TGTGCCAGCAGCTTAGAGGGCCCAGCGCGCAATCAGCCCCAGCATTTT; CDR3: CASSLEGPARNQPQHF; V: TRBV7-9; J: TRBJ1-5; D: NA; size: NA
DNA: TGTGCCAGCAAGGATCCGCATCGCTACGAGCAGTACTTC; CDR3: CASKDPHRYEQYF; V: TRBV25-1; J: TRBJ2-7; D: NA; size: NA
DNA: TGTGCCAGCAGCTTAGCGTGGGGGGAGGGGGACTATGGCTACACCTTC; CDR3: CASSLAWGEGDYGYTF; V: TRBV7-8; J: TRBJ1-2; D: NA; size: NA
DNA: TGCGCCAGCAGCGCGGGTACTACACAAGGTACGCAGTATTTT; CDR3: CASSAGTTQGTQYF; V: TRBV5-1; J: TRBJ2-3; D: NA; size: NA
DNA: TGTGCCAGCAGGTGGGATTGGGGCGTTGATACTGAAGCTTTCTTT; CDR3: CASRWDWGVDTEAFF; V: TRBV6-6; J: TRBJ1-1; D: NA; size: once
DNA: TGTGCCAGTAGTATCCATCACAGTTTAGCGGAGCTCTCCTACGAGCAGTACTTC; CDR3: CASSIHHSLAELSYEQYF; V: TRBV19; J: TRBJ2-7; D: NA; size: NA
DNA: TGTGCCAGCAGTGATGGGGCAGGGTCCTACGAGCAGTACTTC; CDR3: CASSDGAGSYEQYF; V: TRBV6-1; J: TRBJ2-7; D: NA; size: NA
DNA: TGCGCCAGCAGCCCCGGGGCAGGGACCACTGAAGCTTTCTTT; CDR3: CASSPGAGTTEAFF; V: TRBV4-1; J: TRBJ1-1; D: NA; size: few
DNA: TGTGCCAGCATCTCAGGGTCCACCTCGAACGAGCAGTACTTC; CDR3: CASISGSTSNEQYF; V: TRBV7-9; J: TRBJ2-7; D: NA; size: NA
DNA: TGTGCCAGCAGTTACTCACAACTCCAGAATTCACCCCTCCACTTT; CDR3: CASSYSQLQNSPLHF; V: TRBV6-5; J: TRBJ1-6; D: NA; size: NA
DNA: TGCGCCAGCAAGGAATCTGCCAGGACACTTCAGTACTTC; CDR3: CASKESARTLQYF; V: TRBV5-1; J: TRBJ2-4; D: NA; size: NA
DNA: TGTGCCAGCAGCTTGCCGGACAGGGGGCGCACTAATGAAAAACTGTTTTTT; CDR3: CASSLPDRGRTNEKLFF; V: TRBV5-6; J: TRBJ1-4; D: TRBD1; size: few
DNA: TGTGCCAGCAGCAAAGAGACCCAGTACTTC; CDR3: CASSKETQYF; V: TRBV21-1; J: TRBJ2-5; D: NA; size: NA
DNA: TGTGCCAGCAGTCGAACCGGGACAGGGAATGAAAAACTGTTTTTT; CDR3: CASSRTGTGNEKLFF; V: TRBV6-4; J: TRBJ1-4; D: TRBD1; size: NA
DNA: TGTGCCACCAGTGTTTGGGTCGGGACTGAAGCTTTCTTT; CDR3: CATSVWVGTEAFF; V: TRBV2; J: TRBJ1-1; D: NA; size: NA
DNA: TGTGCCAGCAGTGAGTTCGGTCCGGGACAGGGGGCTTACGAGCAGTACTTC; CDR3: CASSEFGPGQGAYEQYF; V: TRBV2; J: TRBJ2-7; D: TRBD1; size: NA
DNA: TGTGCCAGCAGCCCGCGGACAGGGCTTGGCTATGGCTACACCTTC; CDR3: CASSPRTGLGYGYTF; V: TRBV7-9; J: TRBJ1-2; D: TRBD1; size: once
DNA: TGTGCCAGCAGTCTCGGGGAATCTCAGGAAGCTTTCTTT; CDR3: CASSLGESQEAFF; V: TRBV6-1; J: TRBJ1-1; D: NA; size: few
DNA: NA; CDR3: CASSGDREISPSIF; V: TRBV2; J: TRBJ1-5; D: NA; size: few
DNA: TGTGCCAGCAGTTCGGGCAGCCGTACCGGAACTTATGGCTACACCTTC; CDR3: CASSSGSRTGTYGYTF; V: TRBV28; J: TRBJ1-2; D: NA; size: NA
DNA: TGTGCCAGCAGCTTGGCCGTAAGGGGGCCTGGTGAAAAACTGTTTTTT; CDR3: CASSLAVRGPGEKLFF; V: TRBV5-6; J: TRBJ1-4; D: TRBD1; size: NA
DNA: TGTGCCAGCAGCCACAGCCTCAGGGTTTTAGCCGGGGAGCTGTTTTTT; CDR3: CASSHSLRVLAGELFF; V: TRBV13; J: TRBJ2-2; D: NA; size: NA
DNA: TGTGCCAGCAGCTTTGCACCCCGAGGCTATACAACTAATGAAAAACTGTTTTTT; CDR3: CASSFAPRGYTTNEKLFF; V: TRBV5-5; J: TRBJ1-4; D: NA; size: NA
DNA: TGCGCCAGCAGCTTGACCCGGCCTTCCTACGAGCAGTACTTC; CDR3: CASSLTRPSYEQYF; V: TRBV5-1; J: TRBJ2-7; D: NA; size: NA
DNA: TGTGCCAGCAGCCCATTTGTGGGAGGCACCGGGGAGCTGTTTTTT; CDR3: CASSPFVGGTGELFF; V: TRBV6-5; J: TRBJ2-2; D: NA; size: NA
DNA: TGTGCCAGCAGGCGACCGGGAGCCAAGGGGTACGAGCAGTACTTC; CDR3: CASRRPGAKGYEQYF; V: TRBV6-5; J: TRBJ2-7; D: NA; size: NA
DNA: TGTGCCAGCAGCTACCCCGGACAGGGAGCCTACGAGCAGTACTTC; CDR3: CASSYPGQGAYEQYF; V: TRBV7-9; J: TRBJ2-7; D: TRBD1; size: few
DNA: TGTGCCAGCAGTTTATTAGGGTTCAGGGGAGGCTTCTACGGCTACACCTTC; CDR3: CASSLLGFRGGFYGYTF; V: TRBV27; J: TRBJ1-2; D: NA; size: NA
DNA: TGTGCCAGCAGTGACGTGGGGTATCAGCCCCAGCATTTT; CDR3: CASSDVGYQPQHF; V: TRBV28; J: TRBJ1-5; D: NA; size: NA
DNA: TGTGCCAGCAGCTTAGCTATACTCACCGGGGAGCTGTTTTTT; CDR3: CASSLAILTGELFF; V: TRBV7-9; J: TRBJ2-2; D: NA; size: NA
DNA: TGCGCCAGCAGCTTAGGACTCCTCTACTCCTACGAGCAGTACTTC; CDR3: CASSLGLLYSYEQYF; V: TRBV5-1; J: TRBJ2-7; D: NA; size: NA
DNA: TGTGCCAGCAGTATTACAGGGGGTTCGCGGTCACCCCTCCACTTT; CDR3: CASSITGGSRSPLHF; V: TRBV6-5; J: TRBJ1-6; D: TRBD1; size: NA
DNA: TGTGCCAGCAGCTCCGGGGGAGTGAACACTGAAGCTTTCTTT; CDR3: CASSSGGVNTEAFF; V: TRBV7-6; J: TRBJ1-1; D: NA; size: NA
DNA: TGTGCCAGCACCTCCTTTGGAGGGCAAGGAGATACGCAGTATTTT; CDR3: CASTSFGGQGDTQYF; V: TRBV6-6; J: TRBJ2-3; D: NA; size: once
DNA: TGTGCCAGCTCACCACCGAACAGGGCGGTCGAGGCTTTCTTT; CDR3: CASSPPNRAVEAFF; V: TRBV18; J: TRBJ1-1; D: NA; size: few
DNA: TGTGCCAGCCTGTCCACCCAGGGGGCGCGGAGTGAAAAACTGTTTTTT; CDR3: CASLSTQGARSEKLFF; V: TRBV27; J: TRBJ1-4; D: TRBD1; size: NA
DNA: TGTGCCATCAGTGACCTACTAGCGGGCGCTAACAATGAGCAGTTCTTC; CDR3: CAISDLLAGANNEQFF; V: TRBV10-3; J: TRBJ2-1; D: TRBD2; size: NA
DNA: TGTGCCAGCAGCAAGGCACTGCAGACCCAGTACTTC; CDR3: CASSKALQTQYF; V: TRBV7-2; J: TRBJ2-5; D: NA; size: NA
DNA: TGTGCCAGCTCACCAGGGGCCAACACCGGGGAGCTGTTTTTT; CDR3: CASSPGANTGELFF; V: TRBV18; J: TRBJ2-2; D: NA; size: NA
DNA: TGTGCCAGCAGCCCAGGTCCGGGCACTGAAGCTTTCTTT; CDR3: CASSPGPGTEAFF; V: TRBV5-6; J: TRBJ1-1; D: NA; size: NA
DNA: TGTGCCAGCAGTTATCAGAGAAGCTCCTACAATGAGCAGTTCTTC; CDR3: CASSYQRSSYNEQFF; V: TRBV6-5; J: TRBJ2-1; D: NA; size: NA